A single sample gave rise to the 24 T cell receptor beta chains below, sequenced in a study of blood T cell repertoires in COVID-19. The method was immunoSEQ multiplex PCR; TCRdb's version includes in-frame clones alone and lacks a portion of them. The sample consists of some 40,000 clones, around 90% of them appearing once. The sample comprised peripheral blood. The receptor set was obtained from a human donor in a cohort sampled during active COVID-19.

The chain carries TRBV27 and TRBJ1-2, with D perhaps TRBD1 (5 bases). The V end lost 3 bases, the J end lost 6 bases, and 17 bases lay between the germline ends. This CDR3 spans 15 amino acids. The V gene's germline CDR1 is MNHEY and CDR2 SMNVEV (reference sequence). The CDR3 region has the DNA TGTGCCAGCAGTTTCGCGGGACGGAGGACCGATGGCTACACCTTC. Its protein is CASSFAGRRTDGYTF.

J is TRBJ1-1 and V is TRBV25-1, with 7 bases aligning to TRBD1. This CDR3 has 13 residues. In germline, CDR1 is MGHDK, CDR2 SYGVNS. The V gene end was trimmed by 9 bases and the J gene end by 6 bases; junction bases not matched to a gene: 10. The DNA of the CDR3 is TGTGCCAGTCGCCGGGACAGTTTCGCTGAAGCTTTCTTT. This encodes CASRRDSFAEAFF.

The chain recombines TRBV27 with TRBJ2-7, with a possible D match to TRBD2 (5 bases). The V gene lost 5 bases and the J gene lost 3 bases, with 17 bases spanning the gap. The CDR3 is 15 residues long. Germline assignment: CDR1 MNHEY and CDR2 SMNVEV (reference sequence). The CDR3 sequence is CASSNAGGRIYEQYF. The DNA for the CDR3 is TGTGCCAGCAGTAATGCAGGCGGGCGGATCTACGAGCAGTACTTC.

The V gene is TRBV15, the J gene TRBJ1-5; no reliable D call. Trimming took off 1 base at V and 2 bases at J, with 12 bases between the two ends. This CDR3 spans 16 amino acids. CDR1 and CDR2 (germline): LNHNV, YYDKDF (reference sequence). CDR3 protein: CATSRGEGDGNQPQHF. CDR3 bases: TGTGCCACCAGCAGAGGGGAGGGTGATGGCAATCAGCCCCAGCATTTT.

The CDR3 protein is CASSHLAGTRSTDTQYF. CDR3 bases: TGTGCCAGCAGCCACCTAGCGGGGACTCGAAGCACAGATACGCAGTATTTT. The chain recombines TRBV14 with TRBJ2-3; the match to TRBD2 covers 9 bases. This CDR3 is 17 amino acids long. V trimming: 3 bases; J trimming: 0 bases; junction bases outside the gene matches: 7. Germline CDR1 is SGHDN and CDR2 is FVKESK.

This clone occurred once. V is TRBV30 and J is TRBJ2-1, with unresolved D. Trimming removed 4 bases at V and 0 bases at J, with 10 bases between. The CDR3 is 14 residues long. From germline, CDR1 is GTSNPN and CDR2 SVGIG (reference sequence). CDR3 region: CAWIPRSSYNEQFF. The CDR3 nucleotides read TGTGCCTGGATTCCCCGGAGCTCCTACAATGAGCAGTTCTTC.

In this sample, this clone turned up once. The gene calls are TRBV19 and TRBJ2-5; D ambiguous. V was shortened by 5 bases and J by 0 bases, with 10 bases between the two germline ends. The CDR3 length is 14 residues. Germline CDR1 reads LNHDA; CDR2 reads SQIVND (reference sequence). CDR3 in DNA: TGTGCCAGTAGTGGGCCAGGATACCAAGAGACCCAGTACTTC. Translated, it gives CASSGPGYQETQYF.

The V call is TRBV9, the J call TRBJ2-3; weak D call: TRBD2 (5 bases). The CDR3 has 15 amino acids. In germline, CDR1 is SGDLS, CDR2 YYNGEE. V was trimmed by 0 bases and J by 4 bases, leaving 12 bases between them. This chain's CDR3 is CASSVGPGVPDTQYF. In DNA, the CDR3 is TGTGCCAGCAGCGTAGGCCCCGGGGTGCCAGATACGCAGTATTTT.

This chain uses TRBV4-1 with TRBJ2-6, with a possible D match to TRBD2 (7 bases). Germline lookup yields CDR1 MGHRA and CDR2 YSYEKL. Trimming removed 0 bases at V and 0 bases at J, with 18 bases between. The CDR3 covers 20 residues. CDR3: CASSQERGGSPHSGANVLTF. For the CDR3, the DNA is TGCGCCAGCAGCCAAGAAAGGGGGGGGTCGCCCCACTCTGGGGCCAACGTCCTGACTTTC.

The chain has TRBV5-1 and TRBJ1-2, with 9 bases identical to TRBD1. The CDR3 loop spans 14 amino acids. CDR1 SGHRS and CDR2 YFSETQ come from the germline V gene. V dropped 7 bases and J dropped 7; count of bases not matched to a gene: 11. The CDR3 DNA reads TGCGCCAGCCAAGCCGGGACAGGGCCTCTTGGCTACACCTTC. It yields the protein CASQAGTGPLGYTF.

This clone was found a few times. The genes are TRBV11-2 and TRBJ2-7, with TRBD1 matching over 8 bases. The CDR3 is 14 amino acids. Germline trimming cut 4 bases from V and 0 bases from J; bases unmatched to any gene: 2. Germline CDR1 reads SGHAT; CDR2 reads FQNNGV. The CDR3 region is CASSSTGASYEQYF. CDR3 nucleotide sequence: TGTGCCAGCAGCTCGACAGGGGCCTCCTACGAGCAGTACTTC.

The table lists this clone with a few counts. The chain recombines TRBV5-5 with TRBJ2-7, with a tentative D call TRBD1 (6 bases). The CDR3 consists of 12 residues. With 4 bases removed from V and 3 bases from J, the gap between germline ends came to 8 bases. Looked up from germline, CDR1 is SGHKS and CDR2 is YYEKEE (reference sequence). Written as DNA, the CDR3 is TGTGCCAGCAGCCGAGGGGGCTACGAGCAGTACTTC. Protein: CASSRGGYEQYF.

The V and J genes are TRBV3-1 (or the pseudogene TRBV3-2) and TRBJ2-1; 7 bases match TRBD2. The CDR3 has 16 amino acids. From germline, CDR1 is LGHDT and CDR2 YNNKEL (reference sequence). Unmatched junction bases numbered 10, after V lost 4 bases and J lost 4 bases. The CDR3: CASSRRDERGYNEQFF. CDR3 coding DNA: TGTGCCAGCAGCCGAAGGGACGAGCGGGGTTACAATGAGCAGTTCTTC.

This sequence joins TRBV6-5 and TRBJ2-7; perhaps TRBD1 as D (8 bases). This CDR3 has 13 residues. Per the germline V gene, CDR1 is MNHEY and CDR2 is SVGAGI. Trimming stripped 6 bases from V and 6 bases from J, with 15 bases between. CDR3 DNA: TGTGCCAGCAGCCAGGACAGGGAGGGCGAGCAGTACTTC. It is translated as CASSQDREGEQYF.

This rearrangement joins TRBV27 to TRBJ1-1; D might be TRBD1 (6 bases). The CDR3 contains 13 residues. Germline CDR1 reads MNHEY; CDR2 reads SMNVEV (reference sequence). The V and J ends lost 5 bases and 8 bases respectively, with 15 bases between them. In DNA form, the CDR3 reads TGTGCCAGCAGTCCGCATGCACAGGGAGAAGCTTTCTTT. This gives the protein CASSPHAQGEAFF.

The V and J genes are TRBV5-4 and TRBJ2-1; TRBD2 matches 12 bases. V lost 4 bases, J lost 9 bases, and 14 bases stayed unmatched. Germline CDR1 is SGHNT and CDR2 is YYREEE (reference sequence). The CDR3 is 17 amino acids. CDR3 nucleotides: TGTGCCAGCAGCCCGAGACTTCTAGCGGGGGGGCCCGGTGAGCAGTTCTTC. It encodes CASSPRLLAGGPGEQFF. Together with reference TRBV5-4 and TRBJ2-1, the CDR3 gives the full variable domain: ETGVTQSPTHLIKTRGQQVTLRCSSQSGHNTVSWYQQALGQGPQFIFQYYREEENGRGNFPPRFSGLQFPNYSSELNVNALELDDSALYLCASSPRLLAGGPGEQFFGPGTRLTVL.

The chain is built from TRBV5-4 and TRBJ2-2, with 12 nucleotides matching TRBD2. Unmatched junction bases numbered 7, after V lost 4 bases and J lost 3 bases. Germline values: CDR1 SGHNT, CDR2 YYREEE (reference sequence). This CDR3 contains 17 residues. CDR3 in DNA: TGTGCCAGCAGCCGGATGACTAGCGGGAGCGACACCGGGGAGCTGTTTTTT. It encodes CASSRMTSGSDTGELFF.

V usage is TRBV2 and J usage is TRBJ2-5; D gene uncertain. The germline V gene has CDR1 SNHLY and CDR2 FYNNEI. V was shortened by 3 bases and J by 5 bases, with 4 bases between the two germline ends. The CDR3 runs to 11 residues. The CDR3 region has the DNA TGTGCCAGCAGTGAGTCGGAGACCCAGTACTTC. Translating gives CASSESETQYF.

The chain combines TRBV5-1 with TRBJ2-5; 10 bases match TRBD2. The CDR3 length is 15 residues. Germline V gene data show CDR1 as SGHRS and CDR2 as YFSETQ. V gave up 3 bases and J gave up 5 bases; unmatched junction bases: 7. The CDR3 protein is CASSSSGTSVETQYF. CDR3 nucleotides: TGCGCCAGCAGCTCGTCCGGGACTAGCGTCGAGACCCAGTACTTC. Variable domain in full (rest from reference TRBV5-1 and TRBJ2-5): KAGVTQTPRYLIKTRGQQVTLSCSPISGHRSVSWYQQTPGQGLQFLFEYFSETQRNKGNFPGRFSGRQFSNSRSEMNVSTLELGDSALYLCASSSSGTSVETQYFGPGTRLLVL.

This chain links TRBV7-2 with TRBJ2-7; 9 nucleotides agree with TRBD1. The trim removed 5 bases at V and 2 bases at J, leaving 7 bases unmatched. The germline gives CDR1 SGHTA, CDR2 FQGNSA. The CDR3 sequence is 15 residues long. The CDR3 DNA sequence: TGTGCCAGCAGCGTCCGGACAGGGGTTCCCTACGAGCAGTACTTC. Its translation: CASSVRTGVPYEQYF.

The V and J genes are TRBV23-1 and TRBJ2-3; tentative D call: TRBD1 (6 bases). Being an ORF, TRBV23-1 has a function that is uncertain. The CDR3 spans 18 residues. Trimming took 0 bases from V and 4 from J, leaving 20 bases between them. This CDR3 reads CASSQSRREGERADTQYF. CDR3 DNA: TGCGCCAGCAGTCAATCGAGGCGCGAGGGGGAACGGGCAGATACGCAGTATTTT.

The chain carries TRBV9 and TRBJ2-1; 10 nucleotides line up with TRBD2. The CDR3 is 15 residues long. Losses at the gene ends were 0 bases for V and 3 bases for J; bases not matched to a gene: 0. Germline loops: CDR1 SGDLS, CDR2 YYNGEE. In nucleotides, the CDR3 is TGTGCCAGCAGCGTAGGGACTAGCGGCTACAATGAGCAGTTCTTC. It is translated as CASSVGTSGYNEQFF.

CDR3 DNA sequence: TGTGCCAGTATAGACACGGACTCCGAAAAACTGTTTTTT. Amino acid sequence: CASIDTDSEKLFF. The rearrangement links TRBV19 to TRBJ1-4; no firm D call. Germline V CDR1 and CDR2: LNHDA, SQIVND (reference sequence). The ends were cut back, 7 bases at V and 8 bases at J, with 14 bases in the middle. The CDR3 has 13 amino acids.

The rearrangement uses TRBV6-6 and TRBJ2-4; weak D call: TRBD2 (5 bases). The CDR3 consists of 15 residues. Per germline, CDR1 MNHNY and CDR2 SVGAGI (reference sequence). V was cut by 4 bases and J by 5 bases, with 15 bases left in between. This chain's CDR3 is CASSFRGSLENIQYF. In DNA, the CDR3 is TGTGCCAGCAGTTTCCGGGGATCCCTCGAAAACATTCAGTACTTC.